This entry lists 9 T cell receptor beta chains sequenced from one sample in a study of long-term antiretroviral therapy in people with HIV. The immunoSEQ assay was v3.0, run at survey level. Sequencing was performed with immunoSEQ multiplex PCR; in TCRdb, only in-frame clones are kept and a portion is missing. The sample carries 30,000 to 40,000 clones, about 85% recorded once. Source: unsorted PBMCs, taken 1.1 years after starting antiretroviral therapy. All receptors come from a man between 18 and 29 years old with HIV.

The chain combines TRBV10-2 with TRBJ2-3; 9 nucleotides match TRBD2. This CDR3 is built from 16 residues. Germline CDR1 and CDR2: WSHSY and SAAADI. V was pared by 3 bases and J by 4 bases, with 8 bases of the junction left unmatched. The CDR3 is CASSDRTSAGPDTQYF. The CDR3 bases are TGCGCCAGCAGTGATCGGACTAGCGCGGGCCCAGATACGCAGTATTTT.

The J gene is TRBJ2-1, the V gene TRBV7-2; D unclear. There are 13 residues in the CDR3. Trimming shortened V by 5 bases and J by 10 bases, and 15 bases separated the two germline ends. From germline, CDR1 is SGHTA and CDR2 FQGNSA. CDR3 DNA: TGTGCCAGCAGCCCATGGACGTTGCCCGAGCAGTTCTTC. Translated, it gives CASSPWTLPEQFF.

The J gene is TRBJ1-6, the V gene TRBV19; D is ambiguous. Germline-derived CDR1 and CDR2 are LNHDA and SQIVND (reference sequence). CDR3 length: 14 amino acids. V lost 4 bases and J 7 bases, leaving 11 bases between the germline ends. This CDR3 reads CASSTISANSPLHF. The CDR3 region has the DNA TGTGCCAGTAGTACAATCTCGGCGAATTCACCCCTCCACTTT.

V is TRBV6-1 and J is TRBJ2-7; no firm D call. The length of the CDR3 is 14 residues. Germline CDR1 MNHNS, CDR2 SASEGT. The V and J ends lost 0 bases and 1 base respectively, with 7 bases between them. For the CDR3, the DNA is TGTGCCAGCAGTGAAGCCCCGGTGTCCTACGAGCAGTACTTC. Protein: CASSEAPVSYEQYF.

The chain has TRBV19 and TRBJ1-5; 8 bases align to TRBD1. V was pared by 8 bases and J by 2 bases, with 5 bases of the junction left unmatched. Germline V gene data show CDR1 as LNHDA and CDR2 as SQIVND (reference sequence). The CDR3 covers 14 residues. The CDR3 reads CASGQGFGNQPQHF. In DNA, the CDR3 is TGTGCCAGTGGACAGGGATTTGGCAATCAGCCCCAGCATTTT.

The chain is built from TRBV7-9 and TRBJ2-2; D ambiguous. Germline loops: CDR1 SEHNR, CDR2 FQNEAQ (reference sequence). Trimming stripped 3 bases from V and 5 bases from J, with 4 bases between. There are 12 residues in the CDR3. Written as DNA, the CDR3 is TGTGCCAGCAGCTTCCTTACCGGGGAGCTGTTTTTT. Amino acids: CASSFLTGELFF.

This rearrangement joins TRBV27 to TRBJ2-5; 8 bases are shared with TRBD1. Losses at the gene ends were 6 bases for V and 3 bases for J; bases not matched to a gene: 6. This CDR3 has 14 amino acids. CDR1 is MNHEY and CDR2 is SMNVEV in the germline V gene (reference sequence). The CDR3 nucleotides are TGTGCCAGCAGCCGTCGACAGGGGAAAGAGACCCAGTACTTC. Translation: CASSRRQGKETQYF.

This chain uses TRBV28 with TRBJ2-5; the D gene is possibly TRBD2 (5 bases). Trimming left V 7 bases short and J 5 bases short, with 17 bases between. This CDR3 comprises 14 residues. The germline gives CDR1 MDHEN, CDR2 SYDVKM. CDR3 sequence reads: CASMNRGPWETQYF. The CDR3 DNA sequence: TGTGCCAGCATGAACCGAGGGCCGTGGGAGACCCAGTACTTC.

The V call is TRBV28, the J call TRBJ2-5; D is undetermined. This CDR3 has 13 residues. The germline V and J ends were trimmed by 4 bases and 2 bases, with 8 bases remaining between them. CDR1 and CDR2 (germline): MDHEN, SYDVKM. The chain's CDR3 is CASSSRRQETQYF. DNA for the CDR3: TGTGCCAGCAGTTCCAGGCGGCAAGAGACCCAGTACTTC.